The 26 T cell receptor beta chains in this list originate from one sample, sequenced in a study of CXCR3-negative and CXCR3-positive naive CD8 T cells. Their antigens are not known. General study results and limits: Hydrophobicity was higher for TRB CDR3s found in CXCR3-positive naive cells than in CXCR3-negative naive cells.

Each TRB cDNA library was prepared by 5' RACE (with UMI labels). TCRdb re-called the 5' RACE reads and gives one entry per CDR3 protein, without DNA. In all, the sample yields roughly 59,000 distinct CDR3 sequences. Sample: naive CXCR3+ CD8+ T cells from blood. The sample's subset: CD45RO-CCR7+CD27+CD95- naive CD8+ T cells expressing CXCR3 (TNR3+). These receptors originate from a human donor in good health. Some clones in this sample may be carry-over from other donors' samples.

The V and J genes are TRBV11-3 and TRBJ2-3; the D call from TCRdb, TRBD1, cannot be confirmed without DNA. The CDR3 length is 16 residues. Germline CDR1 SGHNT, CDR2 YENEEA. The CDR3 sequence is CASSTDRDTSTDTQYF.

The chain couples TRBV15 to TRBJ1-5; with no DNA, the TCRdb D assignment of TRBD1 cannot be verified. This CDR3 is built from 17 residues. Germline CDR1 reads LNHNV; CDR2 reads YYDKDF (reference sequence). The CDR3 is CATSRVRGLRNNQPQHF.

This chain connects TRBV30 to TRBJ2-7; TCRdb's assignment of TRBD2 cannot be checked, as there is no DNA. Germline-derived CDR1 and CDR2 are GTSNPN and SVGIG (reference sequence). This CDR3 contains 11 residues. The CDR3 sequence: CAWSSAAGQYF.

The chain has TRBV7-9 and TRBJ2-7; TCRdb calls TRBD1, which cannot be checked without DNA. Germline V gene sequence: CDR1 SEHNR, CDR2 FQNEAQ (reference sequence). The CDR3 is 14 residues long. CDR3 sequence reads: CASSTRQRAYEQYF.

The chain is built from TRBV7-6 and TRBJ2-6. CDR1 and CDR2 from the germline V gene are SGHVS and FNYEAQ. This CDR3 is built from 13 residues. CDR3: CASSFTGANVLTF.

This chain joins TRBV29-1 and TRBJ2-7. The CDR3 is 13 residues long. CDR1 SQVTM and CDR2 ANQGSEA come from the germline V gene. The CDR3 region is CSVRPSSTYEQYF.

CDR3 sequence: CASSLSPGGGAEETQYF. The genes are TRBV5-5 and TRBJ2-5; TCRdb gives TRBD2 as the D gene, but with no DNA this cannot be confirmed. Germline V gives CDR1 SGHKS, CDR2 YYEKEE (reference sequence). The CDR3 totals 17 residues.

J is TRBJ1-3 and V is TRBV19. This CDR3 comprises 15 residues. CDR1 is LNHDA and CDR2 is SQIVND in the germline V gene (reference sequence). The CDR3 sequence is CASSIGGEMGNTIYF.

The V and J genes are TRBV5-6 and TRBJ2-2. This CDR3 region has 15 residues. CDR1 and CDR2 from the germline V gene are SGHDT and YYEEEE. The CDR3 sequence is CASSLVGVSTGELFF.

This sequence joins TRBV11-2 and TRBJ2-7; TCRdb's D call of TRBD1 is untestable without DNA. Germline lookup yields CDR1 SGHAT and CDR2 FQNNGV. The CDR3 consists of 14 residues. The CDR3 spells CASSLRTAYYEQYF.

The gene calls are TRBV6-5 and TRBJ2-1; the D gene TCRdb calls, TRBD2, cannot be checked with no DNA. Germline V gene data show CDR1 as MNHEY and CDR2 as SVGAGI. The length of the CDR3 is 17 residues. The CDR3 here is CASSYFLTSGGPNEQFF.

This chain uses TRBV5-6 with TRBJ2-7; there is no DNA to check the TCRdb D call of TRBD1. In germline, CDR1 is SGHDT, CDR2 YYEEEE. CDR3 size: 15 residues. This chain's CDR3 is CASSLGRGARREQYF.

This rearrangement joins TRBV5-5 to TRBJ2-3; without DNA, the TCRdb call of TRBD1 cannot be checked. The CDR3 runs to 19 residues. The germline V gene has CDR1 SGHKS and CDR2 YYEKEE (reference sequence). CDR3 region: CASSLGARQAVPSTDTQYF.

The chain has TRBV9 and TRBJ2-1; checking the TCRdb D call of TRBD1 is not possible without DNA. Per the germline V gene, CDR1 is SGDLS and CDR2 is YYNGEE. The CDR3 extends over 15 amino acids. The CDR3 reads CASSVGGTPGNEQFF.

The gene calls are TRBV14 and TRBJ2-7; TCRdb selects TRBD2, and the lack of DNA leaves this call unchecked. CDR3 length: 17 residues. Germline V CDR1 and CDR2: SGHDN, FVKESK. CDR3 loop: CASSQDAGLAGKNEQYF.

V and J are TRBV27 and TRBJ1-5. This CDR3 comprises 14 residues. Germline CDR1 and CDR2: MNHEY and SMNVEV (reference sequence). The CDR3 is CASTLGLSNQPQHF.

The chain carries TRBV28 and TRBJ2-1; TCRdb proposes TRBD1, but this gene call is untestable without DNA. In germline, CDR1 is MDHEN, CDR2 SYDVKM. This CDR3 comprises 15 residues. The CDR3: CASSSDRGTYNEQFF.

CDR3: CSARDFLRTSKVYNEQFF. This sequence joins TRBV20-1 and TRBJ2-1; the TRBD2 assignment by TCRdb is unverifiable without DNA. The CDR3 is 18 amino acids. CDR1 DFQATT and CDR2 SNEGSKA come from the germline V gene (reference sequence).

This rearrangement joins TRBV29-1 to TRBJ2-1; TCRdb reports TRBD2, a call that lacks DNA to check it against. This CDR3 is 18 amino acids long. The germline V gene has CDR1 SQVTM and CDR2 ANQGSEA. The CDR3 spells CSVEGTSGGAMFGNEQFF.

The V gene is TRBV28, the J gene TRBJ2-7; TCRdb names TRBD1, which stays unverified in the absence of DNA. Germline assignment: CDR1 MDHEN and CDR2 SYDVKM. The CDR3 runs 13 residues. CDR3 residues: CASSLYGGNEQYF.

V usage is TRBV29-1 and J usage is TRBJ2-7; absent DNA, TCRdb's TRBD1 call cannot be checked. The germline gives CDR1 SQVTM, CDR2 ANQGSEA. This CDR3 is 13 amino acids long. The CDR3 sequence: CSALGTGSHEQYF.

The chain is built from TRBV7-6 and TRBJ2-2; the D call of TRBD1 rests on TCRdb alone, since no DNA is present to check it. The CDR3 runs 13 residues. Germline CDR1 and CDR2: SGHVS and FNYEAQ. CDR3: CASSYGGPGELFF.

The chain has TRBV4-3 and TRBJ2-1; TCRdb's assignment of TRBD1 cannot be checked, as there is no DNA. This CDR3 region has 17 residues. Per germline, CDR1 LGHNA and CDR2 YSLEER. The CDR3 loop reads CASSQEGVASPYNEQFF.

The CDR3 reads CASSWTGNTGELFF. The chain links TRBV7-2 to TRBJ2-2; the D gene TCRdb calls, TRBD1, cannot be checked with no DNA. Germline-derived CDR1 and CDR2 are SGHTA and FQGNSA. This CDR3 comprises 14 residues. The complete variable domain, with remaining parts taken from reference TRBV7-2 and TRBJ2-2, reads GAGVSQSPSNKVTEKGKDVELRCDPISGHTALYWYRQSLGQGLEFLIYFQGNSAPDKSGLPSDRFSAERTGGSVSTLTIQRTQQEDSAVYLCASSWTGNTGELFFGEGSRLTVL.

V usage is TRBV5-4 and J usage is TRBJ2-7; TCRdb selects TRBD1, and the lack of DNA leaves this call unchecked. The CDR3 loop spans 17 amino acids. CDR1 is SGHNT and CDR2 is YYREEE in the germline V gene (reference sequence). CDR3 sequence: CASSTNPDSPSLDEQYF.

V gene TRBV7-9 combines with J gene TRBJ2-3; TCRdb reports TRBD1, a call that lacks DNA to check it against. The CDR3 is 15 amino acids. In germline, CDR1 is SEHNR, CDR2 FQNEAQ (reference sequence). The CDR3 protein is CASSPQGINTDTQYF.